The entry below gives a single T cell receptor beta chain sequence along with its context. In the authors' workflow: Scientists estimated how many nucleated cells there were by amplifying reference gene primers. Profiled with immunoSEQ multiplex PCR; TCRdb holds only in-frame clones, not every one. The V and J calls and clone size come from that table; D and trimming were worked out from the DNA. The table shows more than 95,000 clones, with about 86% occurring only once. Germline V gene lookup returns CDR1 SNHLY and CDR2 FYNNEI. With V trimmed by 4 bases and J by 3 bases, 5 bases remained unmatched. The CDR3 length is 14 residues. This entry comes from a study of blood T cell repertoires in COVID-19. Study-wide background: Acute and convalescent COVID-19 specimens originated in the United States, Italy and Spain.

Sequenced input: peripheral blood. The receptor comes from a woman aged 55-75 years in a cohort sampled during active or convalescent COVID-19. The rearrangement uses TRBV2 and TRBJ1-2, with TRBD1 matching 7 bases. Here the CDR3 reads CASSVDREHYGYTF. CDR3 in DNA: TGTGCCAGCAGTGTAGACAGGGAACACTATGGCTACACCTTC.